Sequencing of this T cell receptor beta chain was carried out in a study of cytomegalovirus exposure and HLA in healthy donors. Primers: 60 Vbeta forward and 13 Jbeta reverse. Clones were sequenced by immunoSEQ multiplex PCR, and TCRdb holds only the in-frame ones, with some missing. Among about 120,000 clones listed, around three quarters were seen once. V was pared by 2 bases and J by 7 bases, with 3 bases of the junction left unmatched. The CDR3 has 13 amino acids. Germline lookup yields CDR1 SGHKS and CDR2 YYEKEE (reference sequence). The chain employs TRBV5-5 and TRBJ2-1; 7 bases fit TRBD2. This receptor was taken from a man aged 18 to 30 in good health and CMV-seropositive. Sequences were obtained from PBMCs. CDR3 protein: CASSFQGGNEQFF. In nucleotides, the CDR3 is TGTGCCAGCAGCTTTCAGGGAGGGAATGAGCAGTTCTTC.